The 31 T cell receptor beta chains in this list originate from one sample, sequenced in a study of control samples from healthy donors and cancer patients. The repertoire was sequenced with immunoSEQ multiplex PCR; TCRdb's copy has only in-frame clones and lacks some. The data contain about 48,000 clones, about 93% of them singletons. The sample taken for sequencing was PBMCs. These receptors all stem from a woman aged 50 to 65 with head and neck cancer.

The chain recombines TRBV4-1 with TRBJ2-1; D is perhaps TRBD2 (6 bases). Trimming shortened V by 0 bases and J by 2 bases, and 17 bases separated the two germline ends. The CDR3 loop spans 18 amino acids. Germline loops: CDR1 MGHRA, CDR2 YSYEKL. The CDR3 reads CASSQEFGGVIAYNEQFF. The CDR3 bases are TGCGCCAGCAGCCAAGAATTCGGCGGGGTAATAGCCTACAATGAGCAGTTCTTC.

The chain uses TRBV5-6 and TRBJ1-1; weak D call: TRBD1 (5 bases). Germline-derived CDR1 and CDR2 are SGHDT and YYEEEE. CDR3 length: 14 residues. The V end lost 4 bases, the J end lost 5 bases, and 15 bases lay between the germline ends. The CDR3: CASSLGRPGTEAFF. The DNA for the CDR3 is TGTGCCAGCAGCCTGGGACGCCCGGGGACTGAAGCTTTCTTT.

V gene TRBV29-1 combines with J gene TRBJ2-1; 7 nucleotides line up with TRBD2. CDR1 and CDR2 (germline): SQVTM, ANQGSEA. This CDR3 contains 15 residues. Germline trimming cut 3 bases from V and 1 base from J; bases unmatched to any gene: 6. The CDR3 loop reads CSVDGGGPSYNEQFF. The DNA of the CDR3 is TGCAGCGTTGACGGGGGAGGGCCTTCCTACAATGAGCAGTTCTTC.

V and J are TRBV6-1 and TRBJ2-1, with TRBD1 identical over 7 bases. Germline V CDR1 and CDR2: MNHNS, SASEGT. V lost 3 bases to trimming and J lost 5 bases; unmatched junction nucleotides: 4. The CDR3 has 14 amino acids. The CDR3 loop is CASSESGTDNEQFF. DNA for the CDR3: TGTGCCAGCAGTGAGTCCGGGACAGACAATGAGCAGTTCTTC.

The chain couples TRBV15 to TRBJ2-3; 13 bases are shared with TRBD2. CDR3 length: 15 residues. V shed 5 bases, J shed 4 bases, and the junction held 3 bases outside the gene matches. Per the germline V gene, CDR1 is LNHNV and CDR2 is YYDKDF (reference sequence). This CDR3 reads CATSWGLAGSDTQYF. CDR3 in DNA: TGTGCCACCAGCTGGGGACTAGCGGGATCAGATACGCAGTATTTT.

The chain employs TRBV30 and TRBJ2-2; no clear D. Trimming removed 2 bases at V and 4 bases at J, with 11 bases between. CDR3 length: 14 amino acids. In germline, CDR1 is GTSNPN, CDR2 SVGIG (reference sequence). CDR3 protein: CAWSPRPTTGELFF. The CDR3 bases are TGTGCCTGGAGTCCACGACCGACCACCGGGGAGCTGTTTTTT. The full variable domain, completed using reference TRBV30 and TRBJ2-2, is SQTIHQWPATLVQPVGSPLSLECTVEGTSNPNLYWYRQAAGRGLQLLFYSVGIGQISSEVPQNLSASRPQDRQFILSSKKLLLSDSGFYLCAWSPRPTTGELFFGEGSRLTVL.

The J gene is TRBJ2-7, the V gene TRBV20-1; D is unclear. Germline V gives CDR1 DFQATT, CDR2 SNEGSKA (reference sequence). The CDR3 sequence is 11 residues long. The ends were cut back, 0 bases at V and 3 bases at J, with 3 bases in the middle. Here the CDR3 reads CSARDSYEQYF. CDR3 sequence (DNA): TGCAGTGCTAGAGACAGCTACGAGCAGTACTTC.

V and J are TRBV5-4 and TRBJ2-2; D unclear. From germline, CDR1 is SGHNT and CDR2 YYREEE (reference sequence). V lost 4 bases to trimming and J lost 8 bases, with 6 bases between them. The CDR3 has 11 amino acids. The CDR3 region is CASSLRGELFF. In DNA form, the CDR3 reads TGTGCCAGCAGCCTGAGGGGGGAGCTGTTTTTT.

This clone appeared a single time. This chain joins TRBV9 and TRBJ1-5; D remains ambiguous. In germline, CDR1 is SGDLS, CDR2 YYNGEE. V dropped 0 bases and J dropped 4 bases, with 11 bases sitting between them. This CDR3 spans 15 amino acids. Written as DNA, the CDR3 is TGTGCCAGCAGCGTAGACGGGCAACGGAATCAGCCCCAGCATTTT. It is translated as CASSVDGQRNQPQHF.

The chain couples TRBV24-1 to TRBJ1-4; 9 bases are shared with TRBD1. The CDR3 is 18 residues long. The germline V gene encodes CDR1 KGHDR and CDR2 SFDVKD. The V and J ends lost 3 bases and 4 bases, in that order; junction bases with no gene match: 11. For the CDR3, the DNA is TGTGCCACCAGTGATCCAGCTCCGACAGGGGGTGGTAATGAAAAACTGTTTTTT. This encodes CATSDPAPTGGGNEKLFF.

The chain recombines TRBV6-2 or TRBV6-3 with TRBJ1-2, with 12 bases aligning to TRBD1. V lost 0 bases, J lost 0 bases, and 11 bases stayed unmatched. This CDR3 spans 20 amino acids. Germline V CDR1 and CDR2: MNHEY, SVGEGT. Here the CDR3 DNA reads TGTGCCAGCAGTTACTCGAGAGTCGGGACAGGGGGCCTACCTAACTATGGCTACACCTTC. The encoded protein is CASSYSRVGTGGLPNYGYTF.

The table lists this clone with a few counts. V and J are TRBV5-8 and TRBJ1-2; tentatively, D is TRBD1 (5 bases). Trimming took 2 bases from V and 8 from J, leaving 16 bases between them. This CDR3 region has 14 residues. Germline V lookup: CDR1 SGHTS, CDR2 YDEGEE. CDR3 bases: TGTGCCAGCAGCTTCCTCCAGGGTTGGGGCGGCTACACCTTC. Translation: CASSFLQGWGGYTF.

In its sample, this clone was seen once. V and J are TRBV4-3 and TRBJ2-7; TRBD2 matches 7 bases. The CDR3 runs to 16 residues. V lost 0 bases to trimming and J lost 3 bases; unmatched junction nucleotides: 8. Germline V gives CDR1 LGHNA, CDR2 YSLEER. The CDR3 spells CASSQDWASGDYEQYF. Written as DNA, the CDR3 is TGCGCCAGCAGCCAAGATTGGGCTAGCGGAGACTACGAGCAGTACTTC.

The sample holds one count of this clone. The rearrangement joins TRBV5-6 to TRBJ1-2, with 9 bases fitting TRBD1. From germline, CDR1 is SGHDT and CDR2 YYEEEE. The CDR3 has 16 amino acids. The J segment lost 0 bases and the V segment lost 7 bases, leaving 10 bases of the junction unmatched. CDR3 DNA sequence: TGTGCCAGCGGCCGGGACAGGGCCTCAGCTAACTATGGCTACACCTTC. This translates into CASGRDRASANYGYTF.

The chain links TRBV25-1 to TRBJ2-3, with D possibly matching TRBD2 (6 bases). CDR1 MGHDK and CDR2 SYGVNS come from the germline V gene. V lost 1 base and J lost 5, with 7 bases in between. The CDR3 sequence is 13 residues long. The chain's CDR3 is CASSEWRGDTQYF. The CDR3 DNA reads as TGTGCCAGCAGTGAATGGAGGGGAGATACGCAGTATTTT.

The chain employs TRBV30 and TRBJ2-1; 12 bases match TRBD2. This CDR3 is built from 15 residues. CDR1 and CDR2 (germline): GTSNPN, SVGIG (reference sequence). Trimming took 2 bases from V and 10 from J; bases not matched to a gene: 9. CDR3 nucleotides: TGTGCCTGGAGTCCTAGCGGGGGGGCAATAGAGGAGCAGTTCTTC. Encoded protein: CAWSPSGGAIEEQFF. Based on the CDR3 plus reference TRBV30 and TRBJ2-1, the full variable domain is SQTIHQWPATLVQPVGSPLSLECTVEGTSNPNLYWYRQAAGRGLQLLFYSVGIGQISSEVPQNLSASRPQDRQFILSSKKLLLSDSGFYLCAWSPSGGAIEEQFFGPGTRLTVL.

The V gene is TRBV28, the J gene TRBJ1-1, with D possibly matching TRBD1 (5 bases). This CDR3 comprises 13 residues. Trimming pared 3 bases from V and 7 bases from J, leaving 12 bases between. Germline V lookup: CDR1 MDHEN, CDR2 SYDVKM. The CDR3 nucleotides are TGTGCCAGCAGTTTCTCCCAGGGAAGTGAAGCTTTCTTT. This sequence encodes CASSFSQGSEAFF.

The chain carries TRBV24-1 and TRBJ2-3, with unresolved D. This CDR3 comprises 15 residues. Germline V gene sequence: CDR1 KGHDR, CDR2 SFDVKD. V was cut by 3 bases and J by 0 bases, with 9 bases left in between. CDR3 DNA: TGTGCCACCAGTGATCCTCTGGGTAGCACAGATACGCAGTATTTT. This gives the protein CATSDPLGSTDTQYF.

The chain couples TRBV10-3 to TRBJ2-3; D is tentatively TRBD1 or TRBD2 (5 bases each). From germline, CDR1 is ENHRY and CDR2 SYGVKD. The ends were cut back, 3 bases at V and 0 bases at J, with 16 bases in the middle. The CDR3 sequence is 17 residues long. CDR3 protein: CAISETTGRPSTDTQYF. The CDR3 DNA sequence: TGTGCCATCAGTGAAACCACGGGACGGCCGAGCACAGATACGCAGTATTTT.

The J gene is TRBJ2-3, the V gene TRBV10-3; D might be TRBD1 (6 bases). V lost 3 bases, J lost 3 bases, and 16 bases lay in between. The CDR3 runs to 16 residues. Looked up from germline, CDR1 is ENHRY and CDR2 is SYGVKD. CDR3 DNA: TGTGCCATCAGTGACCCAGGCACAGGGTGGACAGATACGCAGTATTTT. The encoded protein is CAISDPGTGWTDTQYF.

The J gene is TRBJ2-5, the V gene TRBV15; 11 nucleotides match TRBD2. V lost 4 bases and J lost 0; bases outside the gene matches: 16. Germline loops: CDR1 LNHNV, CDR2 YYDKDF (reference sequence). This CDR3 comprises 20 residues. CDR3 sequence reads: CATSIHLGHPSGRYQETQYF. CDR3 DNA: TGTGCCACCAGCATTCACCTAGGGCATCCTAGCGGGAGGTACCAAGAGACCCAGTACTTC. Looking up the rest from reference TRBV15 and TRBJ2-5 gives the full variable domain: DAMVIQNPRYQVTQFGKPVTLSCSQTLNHNVMYWYQQKSSQAPKLLFHYYDKDFNNEADTPDNFQSRRPNTSFCFLDIRSPGLGDTAMYLCATSIHLGHPSGRYQETQYFGPGTRLLVL.

V and J are TRBV7-9 and TRBJ1-2, with D possibly matching TRBD1 (6 bases). Germline CDR1 and CDR2: SEHNR and FQNEAQ (reference sequence). V lost 4 bases, J lost 6 bases, and 15 bases lay in between. The CDR3 runs to 14 residues. The CDR3 sequence is CASSSLGQNHGYTF. The CDR3, as DNA: TGTGCCAGCAGCTCCCTCGGACAGAACCATGGCTACACCTTC.

This clone was seen only once. The CDR3 sequence: CATSRSVGQQNIQYF. CDR3 in DNA: TGTGCCACCAGCAGAAGTGTCGGACAACAAAACATTCAGTACTTC. V usage is TRBV15 and J usage is TRBJ2-4; maybe TRBD1 (5 bases). The CDR3 runs to 15 residues. The ends were cut back, 2 bases at V and 5 bases at J, with 13 bases in the middle. Germline V gene data show CDR1 as LNHNV and CDR2 as YYDKDF (reference sequence).

CDR3 protein: CASSQDSRVNTEAFF. For the CDR3, the DNA is TGTGCCAGCAGCCAGGATTCCCGGGTTAACACTGAAGCTTTCTTT. V and J are TRBV3-1 (or the pseudogene TRBV3-2) and TRBJ1-1, with D unresolved. In germline, CDR1 is LGHDT, CDR2 YNNKEL (reference sequence). The CDR3 totals 15 residues. Trimming removed 3 bases from V and 2 bases from J, with 13 bases in between.

The chain is built from TRBV27 and TRBJ1-1, with TRBD1 identical over 9 bases. Germline-derived CDR1 and CDR2 are MNHEY and SMNVEV (reference sequence). The trim removed 6 bases at V and 0 bases at J, leaving 11 bases unmatched. CDR3 length: 17 residues. In DNA, the CDR3 is TGTGCCAGCAGCCCTCACAGGGGGCGAGGGATGAACACTGAAGCTTTCTTT. This translates into CASSPHRGRGMNTEAFF.

The chain carries TRBV24-1 and TRBJ1-4; 7 positions match TRBD1. Per the germline V gene, CDR1 is KGHDR and CDR2 is SFDVKD. The CDR3 consists of 14 residues. V lost 12 bases to trimming and J lost 2 bases; unmatched junction nucleotides: 8. CDR3 residues: CASVHRGTNEKLFF. DNA of the CDR3: TGTGCCTCCGTCCACAGGGGTACTAATGAAAAACTGTTTTTT.

The gene calls are TRBV24-1 and TRBJ1-1; 7 nucleotides line up with TRBD1. The CDR3 sequence is 16 residues long. The germline gives CDR1 KGHDR, CDR2 SFDVKD. Trimming removed 6 bases from V and 3 bases from J; junction bases left unmatched: 12. The CDR3 coding sequence is TGTGCCACCAGTTCCCGTGGCAAGGGGGCGGACACTGAAGCTTTCTTT. It yields the protein CATSSRGKGADTEAFF.

This chain links TRBV2 with TRBJ1-6; no definite D call. The CDR3 runs to 15 residues. The V gene lost 6 bases and the J gene lost 2 bases, with 11 bases spanning the gap. Germline CDR1 and CDR2: SNHLY and FYNNEI. The CDR3 coding sequence is TGTGCCAGCAGCTGGGATTCGGCCTATAATTCACCCCTCCACTTT. Protein product: CASSWDSAYNSPLHF.

The J gene is TRBJ1-1, the V gene TRBV6-5; D is undetermined. CDR3 size: 15 residues. With 0 bases removed from V and 1 base from J, the gap between germline ends came to 9 bases. Germline V gene data show CDR1 as MNHEY and CDR2 as SVGAGI. The CDR3 DNA follows: TGTGCCAGCAGTTACTCGGCCACCAGGAACACTGAAGCTTTCTTT. It codes for CASSYSATRNTEAFF.

V usage is TRBV19 and J usage is TRBJ1-1, with TRBD1 as a possible D gene (6 bases). Germline V gene data show CDR1 as LNHDA and CDR2 as SQIVND (reference sequence). V dropped 6 bases and J dropped 1 base, with 15 bases sitting between them. The CDR3 extends over 15 amino acids. The CDR3 sequence: CASRDSSAGNTEAFF. In DNA, the CDR3 is TGTGCCAGTAGGGACAGCTCAGCGGGGAACACTGAAGCTTTCTTT.

The genes are TRBV5-1 and TRBJ2-3; 7 bases match TRBD2. CDR1 is SGHRS, CDR2 YFSETQ, per germline. The V gene end was trimmed by 3 bases and the J gene end by 2 bases; junction bases not matched to a gene: 12. CDR3 length: 17 residues. The CDR3 nucleotides are TGCGCCAGCAGCTCTTATCTCTCCGGGACTAACACAGATACGCAGTATTTT. Its translation is CASSSYLSGTNTDTQYF.